This T cell receptor beta chain emerged from a study of blood T cells in healthy people across ages. The second PCR ran roughly 7 to 12 cycles with a sample-barcoded 5' primer and J-beta primers. TCRdb independently ran MiXCR on the 5' RACE reads; one entry per CDR3 protein. The table shows around 520,000 distinct CDR3 sequences, with about 28% occurring only once. The CDR3 has 13 amino acids. Germline CDR1 reads SGHDN; CDR2 reads FVKESK. V lost 1 base and J 7 bases, leaving 11 bases between the germline ends. In addition, the sample was reused for a study of T cells of mothers and their children.

The chain employs TRBV14 and TRBJ2-7; D is possibly TRBD2 (6 bases). Sequencing was performed on blood. The origin of this receptor is a boy aged 2 to 10 in good health. CDR3 DNA: TGTGCCAGCAGCCAAGGCGGAGGGCGGGAGCAGTACTTC. It yields the protein CASSQGGGREQYF.